The present T cell receptor (beta chain) was sequenced within a study of PD-1 blockade in classical Hodgkin lymphoma. Libraries were prepared by immunoSEQ multiplex PCR; TCRdb keeps only in-frame clonotypes and omits some of them. The sample records over 20,000 clones, around nine tenths being singletons. Germline V CDR1 and CDR2: MGHRA, YSYEKL. V shed 0 bases, J shed 6 bases, and the junction held 8 bases outside the gene matches. There are 16 residues in the CDR3. Time point here: newly diagnosed, previously untreated cHL patient sample. Isolation of CD8+ T cells from thawed PBMCs used magnetic negative selection. Comparator PBMCs were from newly diagnosed, untreated classical Hodgkin lymphoma. Concerning this clone itself: Its antigen is not identified.

Study results and caveats: The study reported lower baseline TCR diversity in newly diagnosed patients than in healthy donors. Underlying causes for the observed repertoire differences were not defined, possibly disease activity or prior therapy.

This clonotype was obtained from a human donor with classical Hodgkin lymphoma. Sample: CD8+ T cells from blood. The V and J genes are TRBV4-1 and TRBJ2-7, with 10 bases matching TRBD2. The CDR3 bases are TGCGCCAGCAGCCAAGAAGACGTAGCGGGGGGCGGCGAGCAGTACTTC. Protein: CASSQEDVAGGGEQYF.